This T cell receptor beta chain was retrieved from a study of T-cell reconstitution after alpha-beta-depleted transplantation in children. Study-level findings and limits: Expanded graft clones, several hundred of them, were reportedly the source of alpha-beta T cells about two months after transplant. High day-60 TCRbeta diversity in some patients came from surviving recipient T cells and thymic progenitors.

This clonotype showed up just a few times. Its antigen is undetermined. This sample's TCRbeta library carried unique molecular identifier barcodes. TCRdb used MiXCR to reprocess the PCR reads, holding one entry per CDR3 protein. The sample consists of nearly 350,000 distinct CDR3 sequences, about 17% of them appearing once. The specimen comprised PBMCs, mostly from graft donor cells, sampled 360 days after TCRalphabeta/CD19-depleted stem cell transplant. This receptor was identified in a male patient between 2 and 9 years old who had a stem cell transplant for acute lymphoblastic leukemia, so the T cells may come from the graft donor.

CDR3 loop: CSARDRKSSYNEQFF. The CDR3 nucleotides are TGCAGTGCTAGAGATCGGAAATCCTCCTACAATGAGCAGTTCTTC. The chain recombines TRBV20-1 with TRBJ2-1, with D hard to call. This CDR3 contains 15 residues. Germline V lookup: CDR1 DFQATT, CDR2 SNEGSKA (reference sequence). Trimming shortened V by 0 bases and J by 0 bases, and 9 bases separated the two germline ends.